The clone carrying this TCR beta chain occurred a few times. The antigen is unknown. Every patient was untreated before thyroid surgery. These data originate in a study of metastatic and nonmetastatic thyroid tumors. As for the study in general: From malignant and benign thyroid patients, repertoires in blood and in tumor or nodule tissue were compared. Study results and limitations: As reported, TCR beta diversity in blood and tumor was significantly higher in malignant thyroid tumors than in benign nodules.

The CDR3 length is 13 residues. V gave up 4 bases and J gave up 13 bases; unmatched junction bases: 11. CDR1 and CDR2 (germline): MNHNS, SASEGT. In the authors' methods: A distant-metastasis classifier for papillary thyroid cancer was built using CDR3 differences across clinicopathological groups. MiXCR was used by TCRdb to re-call the PCR reads. Here the V and J calls rest on TCRdb's processing, not on the authors' analysis. The sample shows roughly 30,000 clones, 20% to 25% of them seen only once. The material sequenced was blood. The chain carries TRBV6-1 and TRBJ1-1; TRBD1 matches 8 bases. This clonotype was obtained from a female donor with papillary thyroid cancer or a benign thyroid nodule (not recorded which). Some clones in this sample may be carry-over from other donors' samples. CDR3 sequence: CASSVSVDRADFF. The CDR3 DNA sequence: TGTGCCAGCAGTGTTTCCGTGGACAGGGCGGATTTCTTT.